Each of the 27 T cell receptor beta chains below was sequenced from the same sample in a study of beta chain features in type 1 diabetes. The sequenced template was cDNA made from the entire isolated RNA. Only in-frame clones appear in the TCRdb table, and some are missing; sequencing was by immunoSEQ multiplex PCR. This table holds roughly 150,000 clones, roughly 8% found once. Study-level findings and limits: Moderate yet significant TCRB CDR3 shortening was seen in Type 1 diabetes patients in all four CD4+ subsets.

No cognate antigen is known for these TCRs. Sequencing was performed on central memory CD4+ T cells from blood. These receptor sequences come from a man aged 18 to 35 with type 1 diabetes.

This clone was detected only a few times. The CDR3 bases are TGTGCCAGCAGAACGCAACGGGATCAGCCCCAGCATTTT. Amino acid sequence: CASRTQRDQPQHF. The V call is TRBV2, the J call TRBJ1-5; no clear D gene. CDR1 is SNHLY, CDR2 FYNNEI, per germline. V was clipped by 6 bases and J by 5 bases, with 11 bases between them. The CDR3 spans 13 residues. The whole variable domain, filled in from reference TRBV2 and TRBJ1-5, reads EPEVTQTPSHQVTQMGQEVILRCVPISNHLYFYWYRQILGQKVEFLVSFYNNEISEKSEIFDDQFSVERPDGSNFTLKIRSTKLEDSAMYFCASRTQRDQPQHFGDGTRLSIL.

V usage is TRBV30 and J usage is TRBJ1-1, with 8 positions matching TRBD1. The CDR3 contains 15 residues. J was trimmed by 4 bases and V by 3 bases; bases with no gene match: 10. Germline assignment: CDR1 GTSNPN and CDR2 SVGIG (reference sequence). CDR3 in DNA: TGTGCCTGGAGCGTACGAACAGGGGGATTCACTGAAGCTTTCTTT. It codes for CAWSVRTGGFTEAFF.

The CDR3 nucleotides are TGTGCCAGCCGGAGACTAGCCCAAGAGACCCAGTACTTC. It translates to CASRRLAQETQYF. The J gene is TRBJ2-5, the V gene TRBV27; TRBD2 agrees at 7 bases. The CDR3 spans 13 residues. Per germline, CDR1 MNHEY and CDR2 SMNVEV (reference sequence). Trimming at V came to 8 bases and at J to 1 base, leaving 4 bases not matched to a gene.

In this sample, this clone turned up a few times. The chain uses TRBV10-2 and TRBJ1-1; D is possibly TRBD1 (6 bases). The CDR3 is made up of 14 amino acids. Germline lookup yields CDR1 WSHSY and CDR2 SAAADI. V lost 2 bases and J 5 bases, leaving 12 bases between the germline ends. CDR3 amino acids: CASSEVQGRTEAFF. The CDR3, as DNA: TGCGCCAGCAGTGAGGTACAGGGCAGGACTGAAGCTTTCTTT.

This clone was recorded a few times. CDR3 sequence reads: CASNQGLDYEQYF. As DNA, the CDR3 is TGTGCCAGCAACCAGGGACTAGACTACGAGCAGTACTTC. The chain carries TRBV6-5 and TRBJ2-7; 8 positions agree with TRBD2. CDR1 and CDR2 from the germline V gene are MNHEY and SVGAGI. The junction had 5 bases not matched to a gene; V was cut back by 7 bases and J by 3 bases. The CDR3 consists of 13 residues.

The chain employs TRBV5-5 and TRBJ2-5, with D maybe TRBD1 (5 bases). V was pared by 3 bases and J by 1 base, with 16 bases between. This CDR3 region has 16 residues. Germline loops: CDR1 SGHKS, CDR2 YYEKEE (reference sequence). In DNA form, the CDR3 reads TGTGCCAGCAGCTCAGCCCCAATGGGGCGCCAAGAGACCCAGTACTTC. Its translation is CASSSAPMGRQETQYF.

This clone was picked up a small number of times. The chain is built from TRBV28 and TRBJ2-7; possible D gene TRBD2, 6 bases. CDR1 is MDHEN and CDR2 is SYDVKM in the germline V gene. The length of the CDR3 is 11 residues. Trimming removed 11 bases at V and 3 bases at J, with 11 bases between. CDR3 region: CAWGLFYEQYF. CDR3 bases: TGTGCCTGGGGACTTTTCTACGAGCAGTACTTC.

This sequence joins TRBV28 and TRBJ2-7, with no clear D. The CDR3 length is 13 residues. The V gene's germline CDR1 is MDHEN and CDR2 SYDVKM. V was cut by 6 bases and J by 0 bases, with 9 bases left in between. The CDR3 here is CASRSPSSYEQYF. In nucleotides, the CDR3 is TGTGCCAGCAGATCGCCGAGCTCCTACGAGCAGTACTTC.

This CDR3 reads CASSLRLDNEQFF. The CDR3, as DNA: TGTGCCAGCTCACTCAGACTCGACAATGAGCAGTTCTTC. J is TRBJ2-1 and V is TRBV18; no clear D gene. Trimming pared 4 bases from V and 5 bases from J, leaving 9 bases between. The CDR3 contains 13 residues. Germline CDR1 is KGHSH and CDR2 is LQKENI.

This clone occurred a few times. This sequence joins TRBV30 and TRBJ2-3; tentative D call: TRBD2 (6 bases). Trimming left V 0 bases short and J 5 bases short, with 12 bases between. There are 14 residues in the CDR3. Germline V gives CDR1 GTSNPN, CDR2 SVGIG (reference sequence). The CDR3 sequence: CAWSVGGGGDTQYF. The CDR3 coding sequence is TGTGCCTGGAGTGTTGGGGGAGGAGGAGATACGCAGTATTTT.

The table lists this clone with a few counts. This rearrangement joins TRBV6-1 to TRBJ1-3; D is ambiguous. Germline values: CDR1 MNHNS, CDR2 SASEGT. The CDR3 is 13 residues long. V gave up 6 bases and J gave up 0 bases, with 6 bases separating them. CDR3 sequence: CASRAASGNTIYF. In DNA form, the CDR3 reads TGTGCCAGCAGGGCGGCCTCTGGAAACACCATATATTTT.

This clone was picked up a small number of times. The chain combines TRBV29-1 with TRBJ1-4; a possible D gene is TRBD1 (6 bases). Trimming removed 5 bases at V and 3 bases at J, with 10 bases between. The CDR3 runs 13 residues. CDR1 and CDR2 (germline): SQVTM, ANQGSEA. The CDR3 sequence is CSVRKGANEKLFF. The CDR3 DNA reads TGCAGCGTTCGCAAGGGGGCTAATGAAAAACTGTTTTTT.

The V call is TRBV14, the J call TRBJ1-3; D unresolved. CDR1 and CDR2 (germline): SGHDN, FVKESK. Trimming left V 0 bases short and J 0 bases short, with 3 bases between. This CDR3 is 14 amino acids long. Here the CDR3 DNA reads TGTGCCAGCAGCCAAGATAGCTCTGGAAACACCATATATTTT. Its protein product is CASSQDSSGNTIYF.

This clone was observed a handful of times. The V gene is TRBV29-1, the J gene TRBJ2-7, with 9 bases fitting TRBD2. The CDR3 is 13 residues long. The V segment lost 5 bases and the J segment 5 bases; nucleotides outside the gene matches: 7. Germline V lookup: CDR1 SQVTM, CDR2 ANQGSEA. The CDR3 spells CSVLPSSGDEQYF. The CDR3 bases are TGCAGCGTTCTTCCCTCTAGCGGGGACGAGCAGTACTTC.

A remark on this clone: Distinct nucleotide sequences in the sample also encode this CDR3. This sequence joins TRBV14 and TRBJ2-5, with D perhaps TRBD1 (5 bases). CDR1 and CDR2 (germline): SGHDN, FVKESK. This CDR3 contains 14 residues. V lost 4 bases and J 2 bases, leaving 11 bases between the germline ends. CDR3 in DNA: TGTGCCAGCAGCCTAAGGGCAGGGCAAGAGACCCAGTACTTC. Protein product: CASSLRAGQETQYF.

This clone was recorded a few times. The chain recombines TRBV7-2 with TRBJ2-2, with TRBD2 matching 9 bases. This CDR3 has 18 residues. V was clipped by 5 bases and J by 7 bases; unmatched bases: 17. Germline lookup yields CDR1 SGHTA and CDR2 FQGNSA. The CDR3 reads CASSRGGGGAIGGGELFF. As DNA, the CDR3 is TGTGCCAGCAGCCGAGGGGGCGGGGGGGCCATCGGTGGCGGGGAGCTGTTTTTT. The full variable domain, completed using reference TRBV7-2 and TRBJ2-2, is GAGVSQSPSNKVTEKGKDVELRCDPISGHTALYWYRQSLGQGLEFLIYFQGNSAPDKSGLPSDRFSAERTGGSVSTLTIQRTQQEDSAVYLCASSRGGGGAIGGGELFFGEGSRLTVL.

This clone has only a few counts. The J gene is TRBJ2-1, the V gene TRBV5-1, with a possible D match to TRBD1 (6 bases). Germline V gives CDR1 SGHRS, CDR2 YFSETQ. The CDR3 runs 14 residues. With 0 bases removed from V and 3 bases from J, the gap between germline ends came to 7 bases. The CDR3 region has the DNA TGCGCCAGCAGCTTGGCGGACAGCTACAATGAGCAGTTCTTC. The encoded protein is CASSLADSYNEQFF.

For this clone: Distinct nucleotide sequences in the sample also encode this CDR3. J is TRBJ1-3 and V is TRBV28; tentative D call: TRBD1 (5 bases). V lost 7 bases, J lost 1 base, and 11 bases lay in between. The length of the CDR3 is 14 residues. Germline values: CDR1 MDHEN, CDR2 SYDVKM. The CDR3 nucleotides are TGTGCCAGCACCCAGGGTGGATCTGGAAACACCATATATTTT. Amino acid sequence: CASTQGGSGNTIYF. The variable domain in full, with the rest retrieved from reference TRBV28 and TRBJ1-3, is DVKVTQSSRYLVKRTGEKVFLECVQDMDHENMFWYRQDPGLGLRLIYFSYDVKMKEKGDIPEGYSVSREKKERFSLILESASTNQTSMYLCASTQGGSGNTIYFGEGSWLTVV.

This clone was seen more than once but under ten times. The V call is TRBV7-9, the J call TRBJ2-3; D unresolved. The germline CDR1 and CDR2 sequences are SEHNR and FQNEAQ (reference sequence). CDR3 length: 14 amino acids. Trimming cost V 8 bases and J 2 bases, with 14 bases left between them. The CDR3, as DNA: TGTGCCAGCGCCAGACGCGGAAACACAGATACGCAGTATTTT. It is translated as CASARRGNTDTQYF.

This rearrangement joins TRBV6-6 to TRBJ2-2, with 7 bases matching TRBD2. Germline V gene lookup returns CDR1 MNHNY and CDR2 SVGAGI (reference sequence). The junction had 7 bases not matched to a gene; V was cut back by 5 bases and J by 7 bases. This CDR3 comprises 14 residues. CDR3 loop: CASSGDYFRGELFF. In DNA, the CDR3 is TGTGCCAGCAGTGGGGACTATTTCCGCGGGGAGCTGTTTTTT.

This clone was picked up a small number of times. The chain uses TRBV6-5 and TRBJ2-1; perhaps TRBD1 as D (6 bases). V was cut by 7 bases and J by 15 bases, with 16 bases left in between. The CDR3 runs to 11 residues. The V gene's germline CDR1 is MNHEY and CDR2 SVGAGI. The CDR3, as DNA: TGTGCCAGCAACCGGGGACAAGCTACGTTCTTC. As protein: CASNRGQATFF.

The chain links TRBV6-6 to TRBJ2-1, with a tentative D call TRBD2 (7 bases). V was cut by 4 bases and J by 8 bases, with 12 bases left in between. The CDR3 spans 13 residues. Germline CDR1 MNHNY, CDR2 SVGAGI (reference sequence). In DNA, the CDR3 is TGTGCCAGCAGTTGGGGGGGCAGGGATGAGCAGTTCTTC. Protein sequence: CASSWGGRDEQFF.

The chain employs TRBV4-1 and TRBJ2-1; D is unresolved. The CDR3 runs 15 residues. The germline V gene has CDR1 MGHRA and CDR2 YSYEKL. Trimming removed 2 bases at V and 3 bases at J, with 11 bases between. The CDR3 bases are TGCGCCAGCAGCCAAATAGTCAAAAGCTACAATGAGCAGTTCTTC. This codes for CASSQIVKSYNEQFF.

This clone was counted only a few times. The CDR3 is CASSLFGGTNYGYTF. Written as DNA, the CDR3 is TGTGCCAGCAGTTTATTCGGCGGCACTAACTATGGCTACACCTTC. The genes are TRBV28 and TRBJ1-2; D remains unclear. The germline V gene encodes CDR1 MDHEN and CDR2 SYDVKM. The CDR3 runs 15 residues. V lost 1 base, J lost 0 bases, and 9 bases lay in between.

This rearrangement joins TRBV5-4 to TRBJ2-1; possibly TRBD2 for D (5 bases). From germline, CDR1 is SGHNT and CDR2 YYREEE (reference sequence). Trimming pared 4 bases from V and 7 bases from J, leaving 15 bases between. CDR3 length: 14 amino acids. The CDR3 loop reads CASSQKGIANEQFF. In nucleotides, the CDR3 is TGTGCCAGCAGCCAGAAAGGAATAGCGAATGAGCAGTTCTTC.

This chain joins TRBV30 and TRBJ2-7, with D possibly being TRBD2 (6 bases). Trimming pared 2 bases from V and 7 bases from J, leaving 27 bases between. Germline-derived CDR1 and CDR2 are GTSNPN and SVGIG (reference sequence). The CDR3 has 17 residues. The CDR3 DNA reads as TGTGCCTGGAGTTCCGCGAAGACCGTCGTCGGGGGATGGGAGCAGTACTTC. This encodes CAWSSAKTVVGGWEQYF.

The sample holds a few counts of this clone. The DNA of the CDR3 is TGTGCCAGCAGCGTCAGGGATATGCTTCCCTACGAGCAGTACTTC. It translates to CASSVRDMLPYEQYF. This rearrangement joins TRBV7-9 to TRBJ2-7; tentatively, D is TRBD1 (5 bases). CDR1 SEHNR and CDR2 FQNEAQ come from the germline V gene (reference sequence). The germline V and J ends were trimmed by 5 bases and 2 bases, with 16 bases remaining between them. CDR3 length: 15 residues.